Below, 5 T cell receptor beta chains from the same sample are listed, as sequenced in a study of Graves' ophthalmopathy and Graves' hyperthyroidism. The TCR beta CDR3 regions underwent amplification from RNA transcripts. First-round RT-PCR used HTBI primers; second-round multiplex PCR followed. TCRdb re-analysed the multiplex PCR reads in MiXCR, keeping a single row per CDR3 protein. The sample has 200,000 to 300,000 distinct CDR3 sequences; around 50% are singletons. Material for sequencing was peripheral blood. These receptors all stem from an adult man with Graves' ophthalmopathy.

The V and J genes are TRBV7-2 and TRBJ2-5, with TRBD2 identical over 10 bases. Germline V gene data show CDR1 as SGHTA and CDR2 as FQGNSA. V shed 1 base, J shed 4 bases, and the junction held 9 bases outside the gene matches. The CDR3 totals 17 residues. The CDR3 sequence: CASSLDGLAGVRETQYF. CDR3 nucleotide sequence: TGTGCCAGCAGCTTAGATGGGCTAGCGGGAGTTAGAGAGACCCAGTACTTC. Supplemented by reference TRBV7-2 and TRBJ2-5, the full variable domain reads GAGVSQSPSNKVTEKGKDVELRCDPISGHTALYWYRQSLGQGLEFLIYFQGNSAPDKSGLPSDRFSAERTGGSVSTLTIQRTQQEDSAVYLCASSLDGLAGVRETQYFGPGTRLLVL.

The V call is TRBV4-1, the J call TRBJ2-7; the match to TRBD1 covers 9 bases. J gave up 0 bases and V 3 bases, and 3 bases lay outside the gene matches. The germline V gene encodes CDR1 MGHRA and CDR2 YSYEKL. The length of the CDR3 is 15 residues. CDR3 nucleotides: TGCGCCAGCAGCCAGACAGGGGGTGGCTCCTACGAGCAGTACTTC. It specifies CASSQTGGGSYEQYF.

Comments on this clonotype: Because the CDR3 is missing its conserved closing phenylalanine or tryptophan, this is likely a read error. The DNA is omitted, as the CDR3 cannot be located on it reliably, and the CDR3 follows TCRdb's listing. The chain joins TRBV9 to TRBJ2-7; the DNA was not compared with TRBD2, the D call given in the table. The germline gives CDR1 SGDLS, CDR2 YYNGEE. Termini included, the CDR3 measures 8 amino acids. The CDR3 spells CASSVEGR.

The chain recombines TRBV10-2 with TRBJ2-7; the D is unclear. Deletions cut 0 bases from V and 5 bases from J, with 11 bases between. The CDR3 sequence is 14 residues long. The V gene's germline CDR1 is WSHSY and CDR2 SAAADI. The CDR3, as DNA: TGCGCCAGCAGTGAGTCGGGTTTGATGGACGAGCAGTACTTC. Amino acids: CASSESGLMDEQYF.

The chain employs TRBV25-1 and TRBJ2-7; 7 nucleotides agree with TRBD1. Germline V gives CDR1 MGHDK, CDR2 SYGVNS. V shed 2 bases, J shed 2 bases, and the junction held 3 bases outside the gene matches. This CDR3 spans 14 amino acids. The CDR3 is CASSERDSPYEQYF. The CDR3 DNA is TGTGCCAGCAGTGAAAGGGACAGCCCCTACGAGCAGTACTTC.